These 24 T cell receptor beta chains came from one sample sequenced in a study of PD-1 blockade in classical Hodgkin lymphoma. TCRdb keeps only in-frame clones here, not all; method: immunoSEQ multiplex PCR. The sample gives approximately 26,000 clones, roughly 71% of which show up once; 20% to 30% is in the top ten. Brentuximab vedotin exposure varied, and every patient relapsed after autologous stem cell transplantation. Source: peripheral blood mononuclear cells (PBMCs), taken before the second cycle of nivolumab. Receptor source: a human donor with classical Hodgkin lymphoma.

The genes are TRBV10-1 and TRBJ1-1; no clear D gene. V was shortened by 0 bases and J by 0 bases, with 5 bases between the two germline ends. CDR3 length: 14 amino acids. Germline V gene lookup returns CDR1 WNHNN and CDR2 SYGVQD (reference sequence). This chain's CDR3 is CASSESVMNTEAFF. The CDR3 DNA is TGCGCCAGCAGTGAGTCGGTGATGAACACTGAAGCTTTCTTT.

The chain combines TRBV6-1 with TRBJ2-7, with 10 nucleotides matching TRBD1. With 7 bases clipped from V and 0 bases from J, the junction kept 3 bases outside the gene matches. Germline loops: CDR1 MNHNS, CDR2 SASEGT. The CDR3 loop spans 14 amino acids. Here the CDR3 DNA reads TGTGCCAGCACCGGACAGGGGGGCTCCTACGAGCAGTACGTC. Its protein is CASTGQGGSYEQYV.

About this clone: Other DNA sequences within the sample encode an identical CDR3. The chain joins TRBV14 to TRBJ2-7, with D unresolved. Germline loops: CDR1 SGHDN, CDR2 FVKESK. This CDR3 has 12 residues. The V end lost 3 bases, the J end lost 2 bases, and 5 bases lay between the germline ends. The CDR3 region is CASSHATYEQYF. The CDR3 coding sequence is TGTGCCAGCAGCCACGCGACCTACGAGCAGTACTTC.

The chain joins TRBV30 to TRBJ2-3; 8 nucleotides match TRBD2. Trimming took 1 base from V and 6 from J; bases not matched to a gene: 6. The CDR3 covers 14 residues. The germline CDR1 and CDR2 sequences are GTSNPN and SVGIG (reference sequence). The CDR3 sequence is CAWSEAGGRDTQYF. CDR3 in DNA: TGTGCCTGGAGTGAGGCGGGAGGTAGGGATACGCAGTATTTT.

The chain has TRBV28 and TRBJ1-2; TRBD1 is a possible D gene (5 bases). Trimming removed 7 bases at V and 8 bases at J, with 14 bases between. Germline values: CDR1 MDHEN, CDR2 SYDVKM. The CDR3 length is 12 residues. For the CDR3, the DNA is TGTGCCAGCACTCCCTACGGGGGGGGCTACACCTTC. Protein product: CASTPYGGGYTF.

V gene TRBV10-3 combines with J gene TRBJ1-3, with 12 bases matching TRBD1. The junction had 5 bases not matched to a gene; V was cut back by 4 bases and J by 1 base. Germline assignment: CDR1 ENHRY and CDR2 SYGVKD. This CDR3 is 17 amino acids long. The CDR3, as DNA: TGTGCCATCAGTGTTGGGGACAGGGGGCAATCTGGAAACACCATATATTTT. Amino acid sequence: CAISVGDRGQSGNTIYF.

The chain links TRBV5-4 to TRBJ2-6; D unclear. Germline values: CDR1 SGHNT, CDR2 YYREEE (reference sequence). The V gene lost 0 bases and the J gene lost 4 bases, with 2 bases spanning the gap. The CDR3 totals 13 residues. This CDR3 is CASSLAGANVLTF. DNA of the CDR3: TGTGCCAGCAGCTTGGCCGGGGCCAACGTCCTGACTTTC.

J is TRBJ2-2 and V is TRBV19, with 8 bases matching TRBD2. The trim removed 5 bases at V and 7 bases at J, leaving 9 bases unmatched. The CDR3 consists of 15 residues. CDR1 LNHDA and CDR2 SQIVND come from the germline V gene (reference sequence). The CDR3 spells CASSRSGRYGGELFF. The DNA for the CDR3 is TGTGCCAGTAGTCGGAGCGGGAGATATGGCGGGGAGCTGTTTTTT.

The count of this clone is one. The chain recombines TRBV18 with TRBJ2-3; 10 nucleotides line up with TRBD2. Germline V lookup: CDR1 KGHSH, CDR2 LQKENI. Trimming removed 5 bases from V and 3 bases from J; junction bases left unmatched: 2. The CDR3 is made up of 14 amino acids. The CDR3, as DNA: TGTGCCAGCTCAAGGACTAGCGGTACAGATACGCAGTATTTT. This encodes CASSRTSGTDTQYF.

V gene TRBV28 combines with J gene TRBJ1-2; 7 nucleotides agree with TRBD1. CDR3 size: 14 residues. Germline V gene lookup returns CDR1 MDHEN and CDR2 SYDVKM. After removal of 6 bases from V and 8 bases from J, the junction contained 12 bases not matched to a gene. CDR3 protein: CASSRDSGSWGYTF. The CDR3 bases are TGTGCCAGCAGCCGGGACAGTGGGAGTTGGGGCTACACCTTC.

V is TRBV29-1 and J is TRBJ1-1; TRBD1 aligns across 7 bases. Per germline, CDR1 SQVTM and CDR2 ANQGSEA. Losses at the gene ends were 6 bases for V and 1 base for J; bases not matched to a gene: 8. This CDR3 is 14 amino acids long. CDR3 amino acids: CSVDGQDWNTEAFF. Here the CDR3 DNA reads TGCAGCGTCGACGGACAGGATTGGAACACTGAAGCTTTCTTT.

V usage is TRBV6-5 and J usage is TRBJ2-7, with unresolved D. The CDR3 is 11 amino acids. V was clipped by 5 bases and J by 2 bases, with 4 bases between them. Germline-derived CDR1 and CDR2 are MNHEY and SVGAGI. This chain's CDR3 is CASSAPYEQYF. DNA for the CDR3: TGTGCCAGCAGTGCCCCCTACGAGCAGTACTTC.

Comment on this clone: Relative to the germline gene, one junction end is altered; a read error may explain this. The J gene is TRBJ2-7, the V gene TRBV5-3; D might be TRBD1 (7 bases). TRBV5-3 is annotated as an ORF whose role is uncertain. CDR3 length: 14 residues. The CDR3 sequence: CASSLEGQPYEQYF. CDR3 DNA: TGTGCCAGCAGCTTGGAGGGACAGCCCTACGAGCAGTACTTC.

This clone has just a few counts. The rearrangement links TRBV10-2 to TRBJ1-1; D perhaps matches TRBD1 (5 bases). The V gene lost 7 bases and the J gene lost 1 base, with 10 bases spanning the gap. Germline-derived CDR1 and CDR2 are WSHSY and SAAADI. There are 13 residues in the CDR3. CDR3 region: CASTRGENTEAFF. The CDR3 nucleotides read TGCGCCAGCACGCGGGGGGAGAACACTGAAGCTTTCTTT.

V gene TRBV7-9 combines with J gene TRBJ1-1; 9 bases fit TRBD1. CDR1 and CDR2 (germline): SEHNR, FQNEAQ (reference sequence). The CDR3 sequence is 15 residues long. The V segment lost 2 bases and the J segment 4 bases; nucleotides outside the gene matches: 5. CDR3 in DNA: TGTGCCAGCAGCTTAAACCCGACAGGGGGCACTGAAGCTTTCTTT. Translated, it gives CASSLNPTGGTEAFF.

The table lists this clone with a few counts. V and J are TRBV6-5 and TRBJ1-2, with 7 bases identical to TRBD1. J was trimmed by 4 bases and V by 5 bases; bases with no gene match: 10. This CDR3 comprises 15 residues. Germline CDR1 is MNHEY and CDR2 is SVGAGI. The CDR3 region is CASSVTGQGVYGYTF. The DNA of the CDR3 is TGTGCCAGCAGTGTTACAGGGCAGGGGGTCTATGGCTACACCTTC.

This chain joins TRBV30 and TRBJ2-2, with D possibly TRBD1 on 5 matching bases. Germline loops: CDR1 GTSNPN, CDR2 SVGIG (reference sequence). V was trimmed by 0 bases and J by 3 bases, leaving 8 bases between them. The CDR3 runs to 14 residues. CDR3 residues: CAWSVEGDTGELFF. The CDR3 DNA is TGTGCCTGGAGTGTAGAAGGGGACACCGGGGAGCTGTTTTTT.

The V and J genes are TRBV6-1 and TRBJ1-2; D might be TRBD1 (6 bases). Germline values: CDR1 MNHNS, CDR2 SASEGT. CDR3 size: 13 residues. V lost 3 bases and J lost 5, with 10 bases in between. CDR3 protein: CASSERQGYGYTF. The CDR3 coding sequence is TGTGCCAGCAGTGAGCGGCAGGGGTATGGCTACACCTTC.

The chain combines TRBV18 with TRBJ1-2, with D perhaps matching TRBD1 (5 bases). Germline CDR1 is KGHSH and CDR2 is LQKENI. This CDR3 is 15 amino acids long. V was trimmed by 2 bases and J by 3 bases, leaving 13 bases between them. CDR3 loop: CASSPVQGGHYGYTF. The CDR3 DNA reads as TGTGCCAGCTCACCAGTGCAGGGAGGTCACTATGGCTACACCTTC.

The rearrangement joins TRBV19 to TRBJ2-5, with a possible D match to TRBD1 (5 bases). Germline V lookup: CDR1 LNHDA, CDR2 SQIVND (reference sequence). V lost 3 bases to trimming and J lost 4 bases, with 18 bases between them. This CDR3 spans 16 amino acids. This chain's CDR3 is CASSINPQGLGETQYF. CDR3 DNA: TGTGCCAGTAGTATCAACCCCCAGGGATTGGGAGAGACCCAGTACTTC.

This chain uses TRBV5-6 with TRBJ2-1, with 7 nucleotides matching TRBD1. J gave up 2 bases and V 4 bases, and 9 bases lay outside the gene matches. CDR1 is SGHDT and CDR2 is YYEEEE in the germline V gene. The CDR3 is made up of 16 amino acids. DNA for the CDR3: TGTGCCAGCAGCGGGGTATGGGGGACAGCCTACAATGAGCAGTTCTTC. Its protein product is CASSGVWGTAYNEQFF.

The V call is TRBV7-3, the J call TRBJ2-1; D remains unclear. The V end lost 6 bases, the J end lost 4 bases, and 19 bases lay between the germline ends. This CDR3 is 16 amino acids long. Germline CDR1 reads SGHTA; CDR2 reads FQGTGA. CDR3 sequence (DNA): TGTGCCAGCAGACCCCCCCGGGCTAGGTTGTACAATGAGCAGTTCTTC. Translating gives CASRPPRARLYNEQFF.

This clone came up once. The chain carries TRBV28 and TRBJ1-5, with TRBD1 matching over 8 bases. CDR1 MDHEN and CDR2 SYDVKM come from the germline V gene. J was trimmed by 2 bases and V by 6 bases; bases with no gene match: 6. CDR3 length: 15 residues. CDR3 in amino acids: CASRRTGRGNQPQHF. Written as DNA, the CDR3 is TGTGCCAGCAGAAGGACAGGGAGAGGCAATCAGCCCCAGCATTTT.

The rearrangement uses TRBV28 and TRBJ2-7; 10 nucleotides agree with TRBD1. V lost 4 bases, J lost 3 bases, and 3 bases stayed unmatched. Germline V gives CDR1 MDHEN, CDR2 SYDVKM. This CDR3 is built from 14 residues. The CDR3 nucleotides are TGTGCCAGCAGTTCCGGGACAGGGGTCTACGAGCAGTACGTC. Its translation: CASSSGTGVYEQYV.